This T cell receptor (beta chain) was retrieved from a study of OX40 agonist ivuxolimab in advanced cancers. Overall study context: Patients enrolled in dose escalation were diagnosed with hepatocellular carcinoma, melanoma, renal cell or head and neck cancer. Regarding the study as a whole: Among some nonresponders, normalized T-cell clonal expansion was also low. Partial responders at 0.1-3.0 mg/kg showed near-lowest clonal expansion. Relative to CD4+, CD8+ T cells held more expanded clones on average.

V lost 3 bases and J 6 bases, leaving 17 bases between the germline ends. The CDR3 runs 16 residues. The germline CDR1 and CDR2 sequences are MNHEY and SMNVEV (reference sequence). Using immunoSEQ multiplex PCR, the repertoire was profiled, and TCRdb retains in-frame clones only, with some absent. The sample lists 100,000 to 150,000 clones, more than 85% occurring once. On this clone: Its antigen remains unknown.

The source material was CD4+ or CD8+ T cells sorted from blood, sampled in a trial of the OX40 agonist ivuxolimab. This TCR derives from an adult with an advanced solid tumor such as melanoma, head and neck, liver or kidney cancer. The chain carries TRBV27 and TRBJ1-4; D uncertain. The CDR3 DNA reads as TGTGCCAGCAGTTTTAGGGAACGGGCGGGGTATGAAAAACTGTTTTTT. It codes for CASSFRERAGYEKLFF. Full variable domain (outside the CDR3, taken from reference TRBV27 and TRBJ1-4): EAQVTQNPRYLITVTGKKLTVTCSQNMNHEYMSWYRQDPGLGLRQIYYSMNVEVTDKGDVPEGYKVSRKEKRNFPLILESPSPNQTSLYFCASSFRERAGYEKLFFGSGTQLSVL.